Sequencing of this T cell receptor (beta chain) was carried out in a study of T cells in Graves' hyperthyroidism and ophthalmopathy. Overall study findings and caveats: Clonotypes that were expanded in thyroid above 0.001 mostly appeared in blood too.

This CDR3 contains 16 residues. V was trimmed by 2 bases and J by 2 bases, leaving 10 bases between them. Germline V gene data show CDR1 as SEHNR and CDR2 as FQNEAQ (reference sequence). There were TCR beta CDR3 regions amplified from RNA transcripts. The HTBI primer set served for first-round RT-PCR of the TCR CDR3. TCRdb re-called the multiplex PCR reads with MiXCR, one entry per CDR3 protein. Seen here are roughly 840,000 distinct CDR3 sequences, about two fifths observed once, and the top ten hold about 8.9%. This clonotype has a count of ten or more. Its antigen remains unknown. The source material was blood. The chain joins TRBV7-9 to TRBJ1-6; TRBD1 is a possible D gene (5 bases). This TCR was sampled from a man aged 18 to 35 with Graves' hyperthyroidism. The CDR3 is CASSLQGGTYNSPLHF. The DNA for the CDR3 is TGTGCCAGCAGCTTACAGGGTGGCACCTATAATTCACCCCTCCACTTT.